This entry describes one TCR beta chain. Its antigen is not known. This specimen belongs to a study of cytomegalovirus exposure and HLA in healthy donors. Study context: The 95 to 150 validation repertoires, a later analysis reported, used the same platform as the roughly 710 first-cohort repertoires. Study observations and caveats: Researchers reported that three CMV-associated chains were confirmed in vitro as CMV antigen-specific.

Some clones are missing from TCRdb's copy, which holds only in-frame ones; the method was immunoSEQ multiplex PCR. The profile shows roughly 300,000 clones, roughly 87% of them singletons. The 120-subject validation cohort, separate from the roughly 700-subject first cohort, included the donors. The clonotype was recovered from a woman aged 25 to 39 in good health and CMV-seropositive. The sequencing input was PBMCs.

This CDR3 is CASSNRGGYGYTF. The CDR3 DNA sequence: TGTGCCAGCAGTAACAGAGGGGGCTATGGCTACACCTTC. This chain connects TRBV6-5 to TRBJ1-2; the D gene is possibly TRBD1 (6 bases). Trimming left V 5 bases short and J 4 bases short, with 11 bases between. Germline V gene lookup returns CDR1 MNHEY and CDR2 SVGAGI. The CDR3 runs to 13 residues.